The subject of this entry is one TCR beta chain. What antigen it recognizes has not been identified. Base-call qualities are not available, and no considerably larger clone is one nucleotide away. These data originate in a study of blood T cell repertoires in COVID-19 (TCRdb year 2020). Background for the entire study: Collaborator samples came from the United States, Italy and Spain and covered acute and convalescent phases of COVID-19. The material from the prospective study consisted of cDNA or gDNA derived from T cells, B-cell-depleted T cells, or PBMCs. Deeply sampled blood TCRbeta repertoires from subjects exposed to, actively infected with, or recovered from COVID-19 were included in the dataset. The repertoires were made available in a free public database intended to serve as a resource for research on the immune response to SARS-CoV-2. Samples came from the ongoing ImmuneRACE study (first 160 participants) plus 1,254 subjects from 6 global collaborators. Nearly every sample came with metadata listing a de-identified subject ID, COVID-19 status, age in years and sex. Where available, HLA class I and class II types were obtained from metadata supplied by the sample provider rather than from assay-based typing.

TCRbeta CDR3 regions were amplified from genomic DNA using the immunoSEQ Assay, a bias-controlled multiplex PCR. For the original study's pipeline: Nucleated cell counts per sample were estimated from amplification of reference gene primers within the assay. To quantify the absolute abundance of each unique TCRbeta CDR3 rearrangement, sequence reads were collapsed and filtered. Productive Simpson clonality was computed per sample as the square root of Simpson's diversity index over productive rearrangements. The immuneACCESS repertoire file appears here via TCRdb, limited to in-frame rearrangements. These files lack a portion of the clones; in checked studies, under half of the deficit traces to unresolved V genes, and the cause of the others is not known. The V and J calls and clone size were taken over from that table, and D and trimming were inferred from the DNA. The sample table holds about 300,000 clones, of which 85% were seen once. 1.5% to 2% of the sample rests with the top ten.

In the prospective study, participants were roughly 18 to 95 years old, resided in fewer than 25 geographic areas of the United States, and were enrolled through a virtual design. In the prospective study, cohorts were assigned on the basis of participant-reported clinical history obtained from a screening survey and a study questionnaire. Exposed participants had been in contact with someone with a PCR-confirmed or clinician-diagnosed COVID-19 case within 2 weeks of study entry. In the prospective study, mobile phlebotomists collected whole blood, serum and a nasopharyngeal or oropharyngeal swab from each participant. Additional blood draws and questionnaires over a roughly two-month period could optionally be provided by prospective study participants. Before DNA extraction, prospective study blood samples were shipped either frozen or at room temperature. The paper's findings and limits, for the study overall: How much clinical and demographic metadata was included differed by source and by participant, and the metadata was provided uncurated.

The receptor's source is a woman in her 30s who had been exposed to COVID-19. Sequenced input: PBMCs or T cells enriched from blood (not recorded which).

The DNA is as follows: TGTGCCAGCAGCCAAGATTCGGGGAACACTGAAGCTTTCTTT. Protein translation: CASSQDSGNTEAFF. In this chain, TRBV3-1 (or the pseudogene TRBV3-2) is recombined with TRBJ1-1; a confident D gene designation cannot be given. Deletion took 0 bases off V and 1 base off J, with a span of 6 bases between the germline ends. CDR1 and CDR2, looked up from the germline V gene (reference sequence), are LGHDT and YNNKEL. Spanning cysteine to phenylalanine, the CDR3 consists of 14 amino acids. The DNA shown is the 42-base CDR3, in frame from base 1.